This T cell receptor (beta chain) was retrieved from a study of shared clonotypes between healthy human individuals. Notes on this clone: The antigen is undetermined.

Findings and caveats of the study: Clonotype sharing across donors was expected to vary with sequencing depth. Rarefaction gave evidence that sorted-subset sequencing remained incomplete despite large depth. About 5% of naive CD4 clonotypes were shared across a handful of donors.

In the authors' workflow: ImmunoSEQ output held junction-only sequences without quality scores, so filtering differed. This table comes from immunoSEQ multiplex PCR, and its TCRdb copy is limited to in-frame clones, with some not included. D and trimming were read from the DNA, whereas the V and J calls and clone size are those reported in that table. The sample carries 2 million to 2.5 million clones, roughly 95% recorded once. The CDR3 runs 15 residues. The germline V gene encodes CDR1 ENHRY and CDR2 SYGVKD. J gave up 1 base and V 5 bases, and 2 bases lay outside the gene matches. Sequencing was done on a sample of naive CD4+ T cells sorted from blood. Subset specified: CD45RA+ positively selected. The chain links TRBV10-3 to TRBJ1-1; TRBD1 aligns across 12 bases. This sequence originates from a man aged 18 to 30 in good health. The CDR3, as DNA: TGTGCCATCAGTCCGGGACAGGGGGCGAACACTGAAGCTTTCTTT. This encodes CAISPGQGANTEAFF.